This T cell receptor beta chain was captured in a study of brain metastases from non-small cell lung cancer. Study findings and constraints: TCR repertoires overlapped largely between brain metastases and matched primaries.

The CDR3 spans 13 residues. Trimming stripped 1 base from V and 5 bases from J, with 7 bases between. The germline gives CDR1 SGHRS, CDR2 YFSETQ. This clone was seen once. What it binds is unknown. Using immunoSEQ multiplex PCR, the repertoire was profiled, and TCRdb retains in-frame clones only, with some absent. The data hold 1,500 to 2,000 clones, with more than 85% observed a single time. This chain joins TRBV5-1 and TRBJ1-5, with D hard to call. Material for sequencing was tissue from a brain metastasis. This TCR was sampled from a donor aged 40 or over with non-small cell lung cancer. Here the CDR3 reads CASSLRSDQPQHF. The CDR3 DNA is TGCGCCAGCAGCTTGCGGAGTGATCAGCCCCAGCATTTT. Based on the CDR3 plus reference TRBV5-1 and TRBJ1-5, the full variable domain is KAGVTQTPRYLIKTRGQQVTLSCSPISGHRSVSWYQQTPGQGLQFLFEYFSETQRNKGNFPGRFSGRQFSNSRSEMNVSTLELGDSALYLCASSLRSDQPQHFGDGTRLSIL.